This entry is about one T cell receptor (beta chain). Its target is not known. This CDR3 is built from 13 residues. V was clipped by 4 bases and J by 10 bases; unmatched bases: 3. Germline-derived CDR1 and CDR2 are MNHEY and SVGAGI. The sample is drawn from a study of T-cell memory formation after mild COVID-19. Broader study findings: Prior to infection, memory already included some responding clones, suggesting cross-reactive memory joined.

TCRdb independently ran MiXCR on the 5' RACE reads; one entry per CDR3 protein. This table has around 370,000 distinct CDR3 sequences, around 20% appearing once. Sequenced material: PBMCs or a T cell subset sorted from them (not recorded which). The receptor was isolated from an adult woman who had mild COVID-19 (a few samples of this study predate the infection). Cell type and time point are not known. V usage is TRBV6-5 and J usage is TRBJ2-1; TRBD2 agrees at 11 bases. The chain's CDR3 is CASSSTSGTEQFF. The CDR3 DNA sequence: TGTGCCAGCAGTTCGACTAGCGGGACAGAGCAGTTCTTC.